The 11 T cell receptor beta chains below all came from one sample that was sequenced in a study of early T cells in non-severe SARS-CoV-2 infection. TCRdb fed the 5' RACE reads into MiXCR, producing one record per CDR3 protein. Counted here are tens of thousands of distinct CDR3 sequences, approximately 10% occurring once; the ten biggest clones make up roughly 10%. The sequencing input was whole blood. These receptor sequences come from an adult who was a healthcare worker with PCR-confirmed SARS-CoV-2 infection or an uninfected control (not recorded which).

This clonotype was found a few times. The rearrangement links TRBV18 to TRBJ1-1, with 7 bases identical to TRBD1. V trimming: 1 base; J trimming: 4 bases; junction bases outside the gene matches: 3. The length of the CDR3 is 14 residues. Germline assignment: CDR1 KGHSH and CDR2 LQKENI. For the CDR3, the DNA is TGTGCCAGCTCACCACAGGGACAGATCACTGAAGCTTTCTTT. Translation gives CASSPQGQITEAFF. Complete variable domain (other parts from reference TRBV18 and TRBJ1-1): NAGVMQNPRHLVRRRGQEARLRCSPMKGHSHVYWYRQLPEEGLKFMVYLQKENIIDESGMPKERFSAEFPKEGPSILRIQQVVRGDSAAYFCASSPQGQITEAFFGQGTRLTVV.

This clonotype was found many times. J is TRBJ2-1 and V is TRBV6-6; D is possibly TRBD1 or TRBD2 (6 bases each). Germline loops: CDR1 MNHNY, CDR2 SVGAGI (reference sequence). Between the trimmed V and J ends, which lost 0 bases and 4 bases, there was a span of 13 bases. The CDR3 contains 16 residues. The CDR3 DNA follows: TGTGCCAGCAGTTACTCGAGAGAGGGGGGATACAATGAGCAGTTCTTC. This encodes CASSYSREGGYNEQFF.

There are many counts of this clonotype. The chain is built from TRBV3-1 and TRBJ1-5; possibly TRBD1 for D (6 bases). The CDR3 length is 14 residues. V was trimmed by 4 bases and J by 3 bases, leaving 10 bases between them. Per germline, CDR1 LGHDT and CDR2 YNNKEL (reference sequence). This CDR3 is CASSPTGPNQPQHF. CDR3 nucleotide sequence: TGTGCCAGCAGCCCCACAGGGCCCAATCAGCCCCAGCATTTT.

This clonotype appeared many times. The rearrangement links TRBV28 to TRBJ2-4; D remains unclear. CDR1 and CDR2 (germline): MDHEN, SYDVKM. The CDR3 consists of 13 residues. Trimming removed 5 bases from V and 4 bases from J, with 9 bases in between. The CDR3: CASSPQPKNIQYF. CDR3 coding DNA: TGTGCCAGCAGTCCACAACCGAAAAACATTCAGTACTTC.

The table lists this clonotype with a few counts. The chain uses TRBV6-1 and TRBJ2-4; 12 positions agree with TRBD1. This CDR3 region has 15 residues. CDR1 MNHNS and CDR2 SASEGT come from the germline V gene. The J segment lost 8 bases and the V segment lost 6 bases, leaving 8 bases of the junction unmatched. The DNA for the CDR3 is TGTGCCAGCAGACTCCGGGACAGGGGGCGGGACATTCAGTACTTC. The encoded protein is CASRLRDRGRDIQYF.

For this clonotype: It may be a read error: a sequence one base away is much more abundant. The CDR3 carries no conserved terminal phenylalanine or tryptophan, so it likely arises from a read error. The chain joins TRBV5-1 to TRBJ2-5, with D perhaps matching TRBD1 or TRBD2 (5 bases each). Per germline, CDR1 SGHRS and CDR2 YFSETQ. The CDR3 sequence is 14 residues long. V was shortened by 0 bases and J by 4 bases, with 10 bases between the two germline ends. CDR3 sequence reads: CASSLGDPRETQYL. CDR3 DNA sequence: TGCGCCAGCAGCTTGGGGGACCCCCGAGAGACCCAGTACCTC.

This clonotype turned up a few times. J is TRBJ1-1 and V is TRBV12-3 or TRBV12-4, with D unresolved. Trimming left V 1 base short and J 6 bases short, with 12 bases between. The CDR3 has 14 amino acids. The CDR3 loop is CASSLGVVGSEAFF. CDR3 DNA: TGTGCCAGCAGTTTAGGGGTCGTAGGCTCTGAAGCTTTCTTT.

The chain combines TRBV20-1 with TRBJ2-7; the match to TRBD2 covers 7 bases. Germline-derived CDR1 and CDR2 are DFQATT and SNEGSKA (reference sequence). CDR3 length: 13 residues. V dropped 5 bases and J dropped 7; count of bases not matched to a gene: 11. The CDR3 DNA reads TGCAGTGCTCGTGACCCAGCCGGGGGGGAGCAGTACTTC. This translates into CSARDPAGGEQYF.

This clonotype was seen only a few times. The V and J genes are TRBV5-1 and TRBJ2-7; D unresolved. This CDR3 is 14 amino acids long. V was shortened by 3 bases and J by 0 bases, with 10 bases between the two germline ends. Germline assignment: CDR1 SGHRS and CDR2 YFSETQ. CDR3 amino acids: CASSSGSSSYEQYF. CDR3 nucleotides: TGCGCCAGCAGCTCCGGTTCAAGCTCCTACGAGCAGTACTTC.

CDR3 nucleotides: TGTGCCAGCAGCTGGACTAGCGGGAGGGCCGTCACAGATACGCAGTATTTT. This encodes CASSWTSGRAVTDTQYF. The chain links TRBV7-9 to TRBJ2-3; 15 bases line up with TRBD2. Per the germline V gene, CDR1 is SEHNR and CDR2 is FQNEAQ (reference sequence). The CDR3 has 17 amino acids. The V segment lost 4 bases and the J segment 2 bases; nucleotides outside the gene matches: 4.

This clonotype was found many times. In DNA form, the CDR3 reads TGTGCCAGCAGTTTAATGGGGGGCCCTCAGCCCCAGCATTTT. Translated: CASSLMGGPQPQHF. The gene calls are TRBV12-3 or TRBV12-4 and TRBJ1-5, with a weak D call TRBD1 (6 bases). V lost 2 bases to trimming and J lost 6 bases, with 11 bases between them. CDR3 length equals 14 residues.